This T cell receptor (beta chain) was sequenced in a study of blood T cell repertoires in COVID-19 (dated by TCRdb to the early 2020s). In terms of the full investigation: Samples covering the acute and convalescent phases of COVID-19 were provided by collaborators in the United States, Italy and Spain. The repertoires were made available in a free public database intended to serve as a resource for research on the immune response to SARS-CoV-2. The dataset comprised deeply sampled blood TCRbeta repertoires from subjects exposed to, actively infected with, or recovered from COVID-19. Samples were obtained from the ongoing ImmuneRACE study (first 160 participants) and from some 1,200 subjects provided by 6 global collaborators. The sample metadata nearly always contained a de-identified subject ID, COVID-19 status, age in years and sex. HLA class I and class II types, where available, came from metadata supplied by the sample provider rather than from assay-based typing. The material from the prospective study consisted of cDNA or gDNA derived from T cells, B-cell-depleted T cells, or PBMCs.

Collaborating institutions collected whole blood in K2EDTA tubes following their own protocols. For TCRbeta analysis, collaborator samples were shipped as frozen whole blood, as isolated PBMCs, or as DNA extracted from either sample type. On this clone: Its antigen is currently not known. Per-nucleotide qualities are absent, and no much larger clonotype sits a single base away.

TCRbeta CDR3 regions were amplified from genomic DNA by means of the immunoSEQ Assay, a bias-controlled multiplex PCR. The study's processing was this. Within the assay, amplification of reference gene primers was used to estimate how many nucleated cells each sample contained. To quantify the absolute abundance of each unique TCRbeta CDR3 rearrangement, sequence reads were collapsed and filtered. For each sample, productive Simpson clonality was calculated by taking the square root of Simpson's diversity index across productive rearrangements. What TCRdb holds here is the immuneACCESS table cut down to in-frame rearrangements. Part of the clones is not present; checked against another copy, under half of the missing clones reflect an unresolved V gene, and the others are unexplained. That table furnishes V, J and clone size, whereas the DNA furnished D and trimming. The sample profile shows roughly 250,000 clones; about 87% of them were found once. The top ten constitute approximately 4% of the sample.

Study-level results and caveats: How much clinical and demographic metadata was included differed by source and by participant, and the metadata was provided uncurated.

The sequenced sample consisted of peripheral blood. The TCR sequence derives from a woman between 40 and 50 years old with acute or convalescent COVID-19.

CDR3 reads: CASTDAGVNTEAFF. The DNA reads TGCGCCAGCACGGACGCGGGAGTGAACACTGAAGCTTTCTTT. The V and J genes are TRBV10-2 and TRBJ1-1, with the identity of the D gene unclear. Based on the germline V gene, the CDR1 and CDR2 sequences are WSHSY and SAAADI. The V and J ends are trimmed by 7 bases and 0 bases, leaving 12 bases between them. Counted from cysteine to phenylalanine, this CDR3 has 14 amino acids. Only CDR3 DNA remains: 42 bases, in frame from the first base.